Given below is one TCR beta chain in context. The same CDR3 can be traced to other DNA sequences in this sample. J gave up 5 bases and V 1 base, and 1 base lay outside the gene matches. Germline V gene data show CDR1 as SEHNR and CDR2 as FQNEAQ (reference sequence). The length of the CDR3 is 14 residues. This sample was taken from a study of blood T cell repertoires in COVID-19. Overall study: Collection of acute and convalescent COVID-19 samples took place in the United States, Italy and Spain. PBMCs, B-cell-depleted T cells, or T cells provided the cDNA or gDNA that made up the material.

Authors' methods: Amplification of reference gene primers was used by the study to estimate nucleated cell counts. The assay was immunoSEQ multiplex PCR, and TCRdb's table has in-frame clones only and misses some. The V and J calls and clone size come from that table; D and trimming were worked out from the DNA. The data hold roughly 280,000 clones, with 84% observed a single time. The origin of this receptor is a man in his sixties with acute or convalescent COVID-19. The chain has TRBV7-9 and TRBJ2-1; the match to TRBD1 covers 8 bases. Sequenced material: peripheral blood. The CDR3 protein is CASSLGQGNNEQFF. In nucleotides, the CDR3 is TGTGCCAGCAGCTTAGGACAGGGGAACAATGAGCAGTTCTTC.